Sequencing of this T cell receptor (beta chain) was carried out in a study of STAT5B mutations in CD4+ large granular lymphocyte leukemia. Concerning this clone itself: Its antigen is as yet unknown.

Study-wide results and limits: Top patient clones used TRBV06 genes more often: 8/27 versus 2/35 in controls.

Trimming pared 2 bases from V and 8 bases from J, leaving 12 bases between. This CDR3 has 13 amino acids. Looked up from germline, CDR1 is ENHRY and CDR2 is SYGVKD. Here immunoSEQ multiplex PCR was the method, and the copy in TCRdb shows in-frame clones only, minus some. The profile shows about 38,000 clones, 65% to 90% of them singletons. The sample taken for sequencing was CD4+ T cells from blood buffy coats. The receptor's source is a human donor in good health. V usage is TRBV10-3 and J usage is TRBJ1-2, with D possibly being TRBD1 (6 bases). The CDR3 loop is CAISEGQHAGYTF. The CDR3 DNA reads TGTGCCATCAGTGAGGGACAGCACGCAGGCTACACCTTC.